This TCR beta chain emerged from a study of T-cell memory formation after mild COVID-19 (dated by TCRdb to about 2021). Regarding the complete study: TCR sequence clusters from the two donors were found to be largely donor specific. Two young, previously healthy adult volunteers made up the cohort, one male and one female. T-cell clones expanding and contracting after mild COVID-19 in two donors were tracked by longitudinal TCRalpha and TCRbeta repertoire sequencing.

The instrument was an Illumina NovaSeq 6000. TCRalpha and TCRbeta cDNA libraries were built by 5'RACE with constant-segment primers, adding sample barcodes and unique molecular identifiers. RNA was extracted from every sample with Trizol reagent. The libraries were amplified in two PCR steps, and the second step added a second sample barcode and Illumina TruSeq adapters. Sequencing of the libraries was done on an Illumina NovaSeq, producing 2 x 150 bp paired-end reads. The paper's data handling went like this. The reads were demultiplexed and collapsed into UMI-guided consensus sequences using migec v1.2.7. With mixcr v2.1.11, UMI consensuses were aligned to TRA and TRB V and J templates and assembled into clonotypes. A clonotype was counted as expanded or contracted only when both edgeR and NoisET called the clonotype significant, with the noise models trained on biological replicates. For edgeR calls, a false discovery rate-adjusted p below 0.01 and a log2 fold-change threshold of 1 were applied. As an exploratory analysis of dynamics, PCA with hierarchical clustering was applied to max-normalized trajectories of the 1000 most abundant clonotypes. Separately sequenced CD4+ and CD8+ repertoires were used to assign a CD4 or CD8 phenotype to each responding clone. TCRdb reran the public reads through fastp at Q25 and MiXCR, keeping productive beta chains. Every CDR3 protein is listed once, alongside the most common genes and DNA of its rows. What appears here as the V and J calls and clone size reflects TCRdb's work, not the paper's. This sample is represented by about 350,000 distinct CDR3 sequences; roughly 15% of them were singletons. 20% to 25% of the sample belongs to the ten largest clones.

The CDR3 runs 14 amino acids, cysteine and phenylalanine included. Just CDR3 DNA is preserved here, 42 bases in frame from base 1. Reading the germline V gene gives CDR1 SGHTA and CDR2 FQGNSA. V is cut by 0 bases and J by 6 bases, and the space between the germline ends is 12 bases. Broader findings and caveats from the paper: From day 15 to 85, contracting clones showed balanced CD4/CD8 phenotypes, whereas a second wave of clones that expanded from day 15 to 37 leaned towards CD4+. The second-wave clones that peaked on day 37 were not confirmed to be SARS-CoV-2 specific. Contracting CD4+ clones turned up mainly in the CM and EM memory subsets, whereas EMRA was where CD8+ clones were enriched. Some responding clones were detected in pre-infection memory, which suggested that pre-existing cross-reactive memory T cells had joined the SARS-CoV-2 response. Only a couple of mild cases were covered by the study, and larger cohorts that include severe cases with pre-infection samples were considered necessary.

Ficoll-Paque density gradient centrifugation was used to isolate PBMCs. A word on this clonotype: What this receptor recognizes is not known. The input lacks base qualities; no much larger clone sits a single base away.

The chain uses TRBV7-2 and TRBJ2-7; TRBD2 is possibly the D segment (6 matching bases). This TCR was sampled from a man younger than 30 who had mild COVID-19 (a few samples of this study predate the infection). The sample titles of this study are shuffled in the database, so cell type and time point are left out; the donor was told from shared clones. Input material: PBMCs or a T cell subset sorted from them (not recorded which). The nucleotide sequence is TGTGCCAGCAGCTTAGCACTGGAGGGGATCGAGCAGTACTTC. It specifies CASSLALEGIEQYF.